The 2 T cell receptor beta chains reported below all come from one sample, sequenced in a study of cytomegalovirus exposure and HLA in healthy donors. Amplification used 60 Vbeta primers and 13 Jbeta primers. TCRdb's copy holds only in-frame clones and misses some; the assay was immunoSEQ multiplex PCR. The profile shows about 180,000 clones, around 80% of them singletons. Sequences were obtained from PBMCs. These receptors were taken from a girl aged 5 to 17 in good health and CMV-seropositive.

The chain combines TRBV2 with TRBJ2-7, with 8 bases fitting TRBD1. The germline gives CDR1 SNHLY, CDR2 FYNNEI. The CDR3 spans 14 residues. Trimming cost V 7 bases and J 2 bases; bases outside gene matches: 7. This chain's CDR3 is CASMETGGTYEQYF. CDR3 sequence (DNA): TGTGCCAGCATGGAAACAGGGGGAACCTACGAGCAGTACTTC.

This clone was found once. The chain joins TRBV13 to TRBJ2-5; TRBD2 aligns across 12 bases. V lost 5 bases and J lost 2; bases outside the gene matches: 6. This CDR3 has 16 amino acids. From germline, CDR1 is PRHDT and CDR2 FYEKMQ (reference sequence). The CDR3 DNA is TGTGCCAGCAGCGCCGGGACTAGCGGGCTTCAAGAGACCCAGTACTTC. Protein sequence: CASSAGTSGLQETQYF. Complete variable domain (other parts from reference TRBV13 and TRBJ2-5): AAGVIQSPRHLIKEKRETATLKCYPIPRHDTVYWYQQGPGQDPQFLISFYEKMQSDKGSIPDRFSAQQFSDYHSELNMSSLELGDSALYFCASSAGTSGLQETQYFGPGTRLLVL.